This TCR beta chain came from a study of T cells after yellow fever vaccination. Conversion of TCR transcripts into cDNA relied on 5'RACE template switching, which added a universal primer site and UMIs. TCRdb analysed the 5' RACE reads with MiXCR anew, one entry per CDR3 protein. The sample shows 55,000 to 70,000 distinct CDR3 sequences, more than 6.5% of them seen only once. General observations from the study: The booster saw the reappearance of most primary-vaccination clones (around 96% CD4, about 85% CD8). Shared CD4/CD8 clonotypes were a small share, likely from convergent recombination.

J gave up 2 bases and V 5 bases, and 6 bases lay outside the gene matches. Germline V CDR1 and CDR2: SEHNR, FQNEAQ (reference sequence). This CDR3 contains 15 residues. At least ten counts were recorded for this clonotype. Its target is unknown. The chain is built from TRBV7-9 and TRBJ2-1; 7 positions agree with TRBD1. The sample in question was CD8+ T cells sorted from PBMCs, obtained roughly 45 days after the first yellow fever vaccination. The clonotype comes from a man aged 18 to 29 who received the YFV17D yellow fever vaccine. The CDR3 bases are TGTGCCAGCAGCACGACAGGGAACGCCTACAATGAGCAGTTCTTC. Its translation is CASSTTGNAYNEQFF.